One sample yielded the 8 T cell receptor beta chains listed below, sequenced in a study of blood T cell repertoires in COVID-19. The assay was immunoSEQ multiplex PCR, and TCRdb's table has in-frame clones only and misses some. The sample yields roughly 100,000 clones, approximately 85% seen once. Sequencing used peripheral blood. The origin of the receptors is a man aged 50-59 years with acute or convalescent COVID-19.

V gene TRBV3-1 (or the pseudogene TRBV3-2) combines with J gene TRBJ1-4; D not resolved. CDR3 length equals 16 residues. Germline values: CDR1 LGHDT, CDR2 YNNKEL (reference sequence). Trimming left V 0 bases short and J 0 bases short, with 8 bases between. The CDR3 nucleotides are TGTGCCAGCAGCCAAGAGTCGGTTGCAACTAATGAAAAACTGTTTTTT. It encodes CASSQESVATNEKLFF.

The J gene is TRBJ1-1, the V gene TRBV18, with D hard to call. V was cut by 3 bases and J by 3 bases, with 8 bases left in between. The CDR3 runs to 13 residues. Germline assignment: CDR1 KGHSH and CDR2 LQKENI. CDR3 residues: CASSPSTDTEAFF. For the CDR3, the DNA is TGTGCCAGCTCACCGTCTACTGACACTGAAGCTTTCTTT.

The rearrangement joins TRBV6-1 to TRBJ1-6; no clear D gene. V was clipped by 0 bases and J by 9 bases, with 21 bases between them. Germline lookup yields CDR1 MNHNS and CDR2 SASEGT. The CDR3 is made up of 18 amino acids. This CDR3 reads CASSEALGQAGEPSPLHF. Written as DNA, the CDR3 is TGTGCCAGCAGTGAAGCGCTTGGGCAGGCCGGTGAGCCTTCACCCCTCCACTTT.

This clone has a single count. This rearrangement joins TRBV5-1 to TRBJ2-5, with 7 bases aligning to TRBD1. The V gene's germline CDR1 is SGHRS and CDR2 YFSETQ. With V trimmed by 1 base and J by 0 bases, 3 bases remained unmatched. This CDR3 contains 15 residues. CDR3 coding DNA: TGCGCCAGCAGCTTGTCGGGACAGTACCAAGAGACCCAGTACTTC. This translates into CASSLSGQYQETQYF.

The chain has TRBV10-3 and TRBJ2-1; 7 bases align to TRBD2. Germline lookup yields CDR1 ENHRY and CDR2 SYGVKD. The V and J ends lost 3 bases and 6 bases, in that order; junction bases with no gene match: 8. The CDR3 loop spans 15 amino acids. CDR3 DNA sequence: TGTGCCATCAGTGATTCTGGCGGGGGAGCCAATGAGCAGTTCTTC. It encodes CAISDSGGGANEQFF.

J is TRBJ2-7 and V is TRBV14, with 10 bases lining up with TRBD1. Germline trimming cut 4 bases from V and 3 bases from J; bases unmatched to any gene: 12. Germline V gene sequence: CDR1 SGHDN, CDR2 FVKESK. CDR3 length equals 17 residues. The CDR3 is CASSLMTGGRRVYEQYF. In nucleotides, the CDR3 is TGTGCCAGCAGCCTAATGACAGGGGGCAGAAGAGTCTACGAGCAGTACTTC.

This sequence joins TRBV7-8 and TRBJ2-5; TRBD1 agrees at 8 bases. Germline values: CDR1 SGHVS, CDR2 FQNEAQ. The V segment lost 0 bases and the J segment 5 bases; nucleotides outside the gene matches: 11. This CDR3 contains 17 residues. The CDR3 sequence is CASSLATGQGRGETQYF. The CDR3 DNA is TGTGCCAGCAGCTTAGCCACCGGACAGGGTCGGGGGGAGACCCAGTACTTC.

This rearrangement joins TRBV7-9 to TRBJ2-1; no clear D gene. The germline V and J ends were trimmed by 0 bases and 9 bases, with 12 bases remaining between them. The CDR3 consists of 14 residues. CDR1 and CDR2 from the germline V gene are SEHNR and FQNEAQ (reference sequence). The DNA for the CDR3 is TGTGCCAGCAGCTTAGCGTCCTCGGTCGGTGAGCAGTTCTTC. Protein product: CASSLASSVGEQFF.